This T cell receptor (beta chain) stems from a study of identical twins. This CDR3 has 16 amino acids. The V segment lost 4 bases and the J segment 6 bases; nucleotides outside the gene matches: 11. Germline values: CDR1 KGHSH, CDR2 LQKENI. Study-wide results and limits: These conclusions were based on statistical analysis (cross-sectional, not following the same donors).

Regarding this clonotype: The antigen is not known.

TCRdb re-called the 5' RACE reads through MiXCR, storing one row per CDR3 protein. The table has around 490,000 distinct CDR3 sequences, about a fifth seen once. This sample also belongs to another study, concerning yellow fever vaccine responses in identical twins.

This receptor was taken from a woman aged 18-29 years in good health. The sequenced material came from CD4+ T cells sorted from blood. This chain joins TRBV18 and TRBJ2-5, with 10 bases fitting TRBD1. The CDR3 is CASSLQTGGLLKTQYF. In nucleotides, the CDR3 is TGTGCCAGCTCACTCCAGACAGGGGGCCTCTTAAAGACCCAGTACTTC.